The T cell receptor (beta chain) described here comes from a study of blood T cells in healthy people across ages. With a J-beta primer mix and a sample-barcoded 5' primer, a second PCR ran about 6 to 11 cycles. One entry per CDR3 protein results from TCRdb running MiXCR on the 5' RACE reads. The sample holds fewer than 950,000 distinct CDR3 sequences; less than 70% are singletons and the top ten take approximately 40%. Whole-study results and caveats: Bulk PBMC profiling left naive and antigen-experienced comparisons inconclusive.

Concerning this clonotype itself: The antigen is undetermined.

Per sample, at least 5 micrograms of total RNA were extracted. The CDR3 has 16 amino acids. Germline V CDR1 and CDR2: SEHNR, FQNEAQ (reference sequence). Germline trimming cut 5 bases from V and 0 bases from J; bases unmatched to any gene: 6. This chain uses TRBV7-9 with TRBJ1-1, with 10 bases fitting TRBD1. The source is a man aged 80 or over in good health. What was sequenced was blood. The CDR3 DNA follows: TGTGCCAGCAGCCCCGGGACAGGGGCGTTGAACACTGAAGCTTTCTTT. Its translation: CASSPGTGALNTEAFF.